This TCR beta chain was sequenced for a study of monozygotic twins with inflammatory bowel disease. The UMIs contained a 6-nucleotide sample barcode. They were added by template switching during cDNA synthesis. TCRdb re-called the 5' RACE reads; every CDR3 protein appears as one record, without DNA. The sample totals over 350,000 distinct CDR3 sequences. Study findings and constraints: IBD patients shared fewer clonotypes with other individuals than healthy twins, especially patients with disease activity signs.

Concerning this clonotype itself: The target antigen is unknown.

The clonotype was recovered from a human donor with ulcerative colitis or Crohn's disease, or a healthy co-twin of an affected twin (not recorded which). The sample taken for sequencing was blood.

This CDR3 reads CASRGTSGLTGELFF. The gene calls are TRBV6-1 and TRBJ2-2; TCRdb's D call, TRBD2, is unchecked because there is no DNA. This CDR3 comprises 15 residues. The germline gives CDR1 MNHNS, CDR2 SASEGT.